Below, 30 T cell receptor beta chains from the same sample are listed, as sequenced in a study of tumor-infiltrating lymphocytes in primary liver carcinoma. Germline DNA was extracted alongside blood RNA, which was obtained from unsorted whole blood. Priming with a constant-region primer yielded TCR beta cDNA from 450 to 600 ng total RNA. For TCR beta, libraries were produced by three nested multiplex PCR rounds using slightly modified ARM-PCR. Both of the initial two PCR rounds ran for nine to ten cycles and employed TRBV1-TRBV30 forward primers alongside a C-beta reverse primer. TCRdb ran MiXCR on the multiplex PCR reads and lists one entry per CDR3 protein. The data contain 300,000 to 400,000 distinct CDR3 sequences, around three fifths of them seen just once; the ten biggest clones take up approximately 5.9%. The specimen sequenced was peripheral blood. The receptors stem from a middle-aged man with primary liver carcinoma and hepatitis B virus infection.

Note on this clonotype: This could be a read error, since a much larger clone is one nucleotide away. The V gene is TRBV4-1, the J gene TRBJ2-7; D remains ambiguous. Germline V CDR1 and CDR2: MGHRA, YSYEKL. The CDR3 consists of 14 residues. Trimming shortened V by 2 bases and J by 0 bases, and 8 bases separated the two germline ends. CDR3 residues: CASSQNDISYEQYF. Here the CDR3 DNA reads TGCGCCAGCAGCCAAAACGATATCTCCTACGAGCAGTACTTC.

J is TRBJ2-7 and V is TRBV6-2 or TRBV6-3, with no clear D. The CDR3 contains 12 residues. Germline V CDR1 and CDR2: MNHEY, SVGEGT. The V and J ends lost 7 bases and 0 bases respectively, with 7 bases between them. Here the CDR3 DNA reads TGTGCCAGCAAAGGCAACTCCTACGAGCAGTACTTC. This encodes CASKGNSYEQYF.

As regards this clonotype: It is likely a read error, because the conserved phenylalanine at the end of the CDR3 is missing. The V call is TRBV11-2, the J call TRBJ2-1; D is tentatively TRBD1 or TRBD2 (6 bases each). The germline V gene has CDR1 SGHAT and CDR2 FQNNGV. The CDR3 contains 15 residues. The CDR3 spells CASSLGGGTHDEQFI. Written as DNA, the CDR3 is TGTGCCAGTAGCTTAGGAGGCGGGACACACGATGAGCAGTTCATC.

As regards this clonotype: Relative to the germline gene, one junction end is altered; a read error may explain this. V is TRBV6-1 and J is TRBJ2-7; D call uncertain. Germline assignment: CDR1 MNHNS and CDR2 SASEGT. The CDR3 runs 12 residues. In nucleotides, the CDR3 is TGTGCCAGCAGAATAGGATCGATCGAGCGGTACTTC. It is translated as CASRIGSIERYF.

With regard to this clonotype: Compared with germline, one end of the junction differs, possibly owing to a read error. The chain couples TRBV5-1 to TRBJ2-6, with TRBD1 as a possible D gene (5 bases). The CDR3 consists of 15 residues. Germline CDR1 reads SGHRS; CDR2 reads YFSETQ. The CDR3 nucleotides read TGCGCCAGCAGCTTGGAATTCGCTGGGGCCAACGTCCTTACTTTC. It yields the protein CASSLEFAGANVLTF.

This clonotype has at least ten counts. The chain recombines TRBV6-5 with TRBJ2-1, with 14 positions matching TRBD2. The CDR3 covers 15 residues. Per germline, CDR1 MNHEY and CDR2 SVGAGI. V was clipped by 2 bases and J by 9 bases; unmatched bases: 3. The CDR3 loop is CASSYEGLAGGEQFF. DNA of the CDR3: TGTGCCAGCAGTTACGAAGGACTAGCGGGAGGTGAGCAGTTCTTC.

This clonotype was detected only once. A read error may account for a junction end that differs from germline. The chain links TRBV28 to TRBJ2-3; 8 nucleotides match TRBD2. Per the germline V gene, CDR1 is MDHEN and CDR2 is SYDVKM. The CDR3 is made up of 14 amino acids. CDR3 coding DNA: TGTGCCAGCAGTGGGGGGACTAGAACAGGTACGCAGTATTTT. Protein sequence: CASSGGTRTGTQYF.

Note on this clonotype: The conserved phenylalanine or tryptophan normally closing the CDR3 is absent here, so this likely arose from a read error. The DNA is left out, because the CDR3 cannot be placed on it with certainty; the CDR3 is given as TCRdb lists it. The chain joins TRBV4-1 to TRBJ2-3; TRBD2 is the table's D call and was not checked against the DNA. The CDR3 length is 18 residues, termini included. Germline V CDR1 and CDR2: MGHRA, YSYEKL. The chain's CDR3 is CASSQVTSGSVYTDTQYL.

Points on this clonotype: A much larger clone is a single base away; this may be a read error. The V and J genes are TRBV6-5 and TRBJ2-7, with TRBD2 matching 9 bases. Germline-derived CDR1 and CDR2 are MNHEY and SVGAGI. This CDR3 spans 15 amino acids. V gave up 5 bases and J gave up 4 bases; unmatched junction bases: 9. Here the CDR3 reads CASSTEREVPYEQYF. The CDR3 nucleotides read TGTGCCAGCAGTACAGAGCGGGAGGTCCCATACGAGCAGTACTTC.

This clonotype was detected once. Germline is not matched at one junction end, which may reflect a read error. CDR3 bases: TGTGCCATCAGCTCTGACAGTCAGCCTCAGCATTTT. Amino acid sequence: CAISSDSQPQHF. The genes are TRBV5-5 and TRBJ1-5; tentatively, D is TRBD1 (5 bases). Germline CDR1 reads SGHKS; CDR2 reads YYEKEE (reference sequence). CDR3 size: 12 residues.

As to this clonotype: This clone may be a read error of a much larger clone one base away. The V and J genes are TRBV5-4 and TRBJ2-2; either TRBD1 or TRBD2 may supply D (5 bases each). CDR3 length equals 14 residues. In germline, CDR1 is SGHNT, CDR2 YYREEE (reference sequence). CDR3 coding DNA: TGTGCCAGCAGCCCGGATTCAACTCCCGGGGACCTGTTTTTT. It yields the protein CASSPDSTPGDLFF. The full variable domain, its missing parts supplied by reference TRBV5-4 and TRBJ2-2, is ETGVTQSPTHLIKTRGQQVTLRCSSQSGHNTVSWYQQALGQGPQFIFQYYREEENGRGNFPPRFSGLQFPNYSSELNVNALELDDSALYLCASSPDSTPGDLFFGEGSRLTVL.

As regards this clonotype: A much larger clone lies one base from this, so it may be a read error. The chain recombines TRBV14 with TRBJ2-3; no reliable D call. CDR3 length: 17 residues. With 4 bases removed from V and 2 bases from J, the gap between germline ends came to 19 bases. Germline V gene lookup returns CDR1 SGHDN and CDR2 FVKESK. CDR3 protein: CASSLSKGLVSTDTQYF. CDR3 coding DNA: TGTGCCAGCAGCCTAAGCAAGGGTCTGGTGTCCACAGATACGCAGTATTTT.

The chain combines TRBV9 with TRBJ1-1; no firm D call. The V end was cut by 3 bases, the J end by 7 bases, with 19 bases between. The CDR3 is 15 amino acids. Germline V gene sequence: CDR1 SGDLS, CDR2 YYNGEE. The CDR3 coding sequence is TGTGCCAGCAGCGAAAATAGTTGGGGTACTAGTGAAGCTTTCTTT. It is translated as CASSENSWGTSEAFF.

This clonotype was detected once. This may be a read error, as it is one base from a much larger clone. V is TRBV12-3 or TRBV12-4 and J is TRBJ1-2, with D possibly being TRBD1 (6 bases). The CDR3 is 12 amino acids. CDR3: CTSSPIWGGLTF. Here the CDR3 DNA reads TGTACCAGCAGTCCGATATGGGGGGGCCTCACCTTC.

At least ten counts were recorded for this clonotype. The rearrangement uses TRBV10-2 and TRBJ2-5, with 9 nucleotides matching TRBD2. The CDR3 is 13 residues long. Germline trimming cut 6 bases from V and 3 bases from J; bases unmatched to any gene: 2. Germline V lookup: CDR1 WSHSY, CDR2 SAAADI. The CDR3 region is CASRLAGEETQYF. DNA of the CDR3: TGCGCCAGCAGATTAGCGGGAGAAGAGACCCAGTACTTC.

This clonotype has just one count. A read error is possible here, since a much larger clone lies one base away. The genes are TRBV6-1 and TRBJ2-7; D remains ambiguous. The germline gives CDR1 MNHNS, CDR2 SASEGT. The CDR3 totals 14 residues. The CDR3 DNA reads TGTGCCAGCATTGAACGTAGTTACTCCTACGAGCAGTACTTC. Its translation is CASIERSYSYEQYF.

With regard to this clonotype: This may arise from a read error, as a much more abundant clone is one base away. V gene TRBV6-5 combines with J gene TRBJ1-1; D is unclear. The CDR3 is 12 amino acids. CDR1 is MNHEY and CDR2 is SVGAGI in the germline V gene. As DNA, the CDR3 is TGTGACAGCAGCGACGAGGGAGGCCTGGCTTTCTTT. It yields the protein CDSSDEGGLAFF.

This clonotype was counted a few times. The J gene is TRBJ2-7, the V gene TRBV6-2 or TRBV6-3, with D uncertain. Trimming pared 2 bases from V and 2 bases from J, leaving 13 bases between. The CDR3 covers 15 residues. CDR1 and CDR2 from the germline V gene are MNHEY and SVGEGT. DNA for the CDR3: TGTGCCAGCAGTTACCGGCCGGAGCCCCCCTACGAGCAGTACTTC. This codes for CASSYRPEPPYEQYF.

To note about this clonotype: A read error may be the cause here, since a much bigger clone is one base away. The CDR3 DNA is TGTGCCAGCAGCCCCGGAGAGGCTAATCAGCCCCAGCATTTT. Translated: CASSPGEANQPQHF. The chain is built from TRBV6-6 and TRBJ1-5; D call uncertain. Germline V lookup: CDR1 MNHNY, CDR2 SVGAGI (reference sequence). Trimming shortened V by 6 bases and J by 4 bases, and 13 bases separated the two germline ends. The CDR3 runs to 14 residues.

This clonotype has ten or more counts. The chain is built from TRBV14 and TRBJ1-1; D unresolved. Germline V lookup: CDR1 SGHDN, CDR2 FVKESK. The CDR3 is 14 amino acids. The V gene lost 5 bases and the J gene lost 1 base, with 11 bases spanning the gap. The CDR3 coding sequence is TGTGCCAGCAGCATAACTAGAGGGAACACTGAAGCTTTCTTT. Translating gives CASSITRGNTEAFF.

The rearrangement uses TRBV28 and TRBJ2-2; D is unclear. Germline V gene lookup returns CDR1 MDHEN and CDR2 SYDVKM. The CDR3 is 12 residues long. V lost 8 bases, J lost 2 bases, and 6 bases lay in between. Here the CDR3 reads CASGVNTGELFF. CDR3 bases: TGTGCCAGCGGGGTAAACACCGGGGAGCTGTTTTTT.

V and J are TRBV6-5 and TRBJ1-4, with 8 positions matching TRBD1. Trimming at V came to 5 bases and at J to 5 bases, leaving 7 bases not matched to a gene. Germline V gene sequence: CDR1 MNHEY, CDR2 SVGAGI. The CDR3 length is 15 residues. The CDR3 spells CASSPRQGRNEKLFF. CDR3 in DNA: TGTGCCAGCAGTCCGCGACAGGGGAGGAATGAAAAACTGTTTTTT.

As concerns this clonotype: One base away lies a much larger clone, so this may be a sequencing read error. This sequence joins TRBV5-4 and TRBJ2-7; 8 bases match TRBD1. CDR3 size: 14 residues. Germline CDR1 reads SGHNT; CDR2 reads YYREEE (reference sequence). CDR3 sequence (DNA): TGTGCCAACAGCCTACCAGGGGGCCAAGACGAGCAGTACTTC. Its protein is CANSLPGGQDEQYF.

As concerns this clonotype: One end of the junction is discordant with germline, which a read error may explain. The chain uses TRBV6-2 or TRBV6-3 and TRBJ2-5; TRBD1 matches 9 bases. The CDR3 loop spans 13 amino acids. CDR1 is MNHEY, CDR2 SVGEGT, per germline. Written as DNA, the CDR3 is TGTGCCAGCAGTCTTTTCCGGGGGACAGGGACCATTTTC. Protein product: CASSLFRGTGTIF.

The chain links TRBV5-4 to TRBJ2-1, with TRBD2 matching over 7 bases. Germline trimming cut 4 bases from V and 8 bases from J; bases unmatched to any gene: 18. In germline, CDR1 is SGHNT, CDR2 YYREEE (reference sequence). CDR3 size: 17 residues. The DNA of the CDR3 is TGTGCCAGCAGCGTGCCCCTGGGTGGCGGGAGAGGCCATGAGCAGTTCTTC. Translating it yields CASSVPLGGGRGHEQFF.

Comment on this clonotype: A much larger clone differs from this one at a single base, so this may be a read error. This chain joins TRBV6-1 and TRBJ1-1; 8 nucleotides line up with TRBD1. Germline V gives CDR1 MNHNS, CDR2 SASEGT. The CDR3 consists of 14 residues. The CDR3 DNA reads TGTGCCAGCAGTTTGGACAGGGTGATCCGTGAAGCTTCCTTT. It codes for CASSLDRVIREASF.

This clonotype was detected only once. A clone one base away is much larger, so this may be a read error. The chain uses TRBV4-2 and TRBJ2-2, with D possibly being TRBD1 (5 bases). The CDR3 runs to 14 residues. Germline CDR1 LGHNA, CDR2 YNFKEQ. Here the CDR3 DNA reads TGTGCCAACAGCCAAGGCAGGGCTGCCGGGGAGCTGTTTTTT. Translating it yields CANSQGRAAGELFF.

This clonotype has more than one count but fewer than ten. The chain uses TRBV6-6 and TRBJ1-1; the D is unclear. The CDR3 length is 13 residues. Between the trimmed V and J ends, which lost 7 bases and 1 base, there was a span of 10 bases. The germline CDR1 and CDR2 sequences are MNHNY and SVGAGI (reference sequence). CDR3 nucleotide sequence: TGTGCCAGCACTCGGAGGGAGAACACTGAAGCTTTCTTT. It translates to CASTRRENTEAFF.

The genes are TRBV11-1 and TRBJ2-1, with 8 nucleotides matching TRBD1. Germline CDR1 and CDR2: SGHAT and FQDESV (reference sequence). CDR3 length: 15 amino acids. CDR3 in DNA: TGTACCTGCAGCTTAGCAGGGGGCCGACCGGATGAGCAGTTCTTC. Protein sequence: CTCSLAGGRPDEQFF. The full variable domain, completed using reference TRBV11-1 and TRBJ2-1, is EAEVAQSPRYKITEKSQAVAFWCDPISGHATLYWYRQILGQGPELLVQFQDESVVDDSQLPKDRFSAERLKGVDSTLKIQPAELGDSAMYLCTCSLAGGRPDEQFFGPGTRLTVL.

This clonotype was observed a handful of times. The chain is built from TRBV6-1 and TRBJ2-2; 9 bases align to TRBD2. The ends lost 3 bases at V and 7 bases at J; junction bases unmatched: 3. CDR1 is MNHNS, CDR2 SASEGT, per germline. CDR3 length: 14 residues. The CDR3 spells CASSEGLAIGELFF. In DNA, the CDR3 is TGTGCCAGCAGTGAGGGACTAGCTATCGGGGAGCTGTTTTTT.